A selection of T cell receptor beta chains follows, all from one sample in a study of T cells in Graves' hyperthyroidism and ophthalmopathy. One entry per CDR3 protein, called by TCRdb with MiXCR from the multiplex PCR reads. The repertoire holds around 290,000 distinct CDR3 sequences, about 13% seen once, with 7.9% in the top ten. The source material was blood. The receptors derive from a woman in her forties with Graves' hyperthyroidism. CDR3s include the opening cysteine and the closing phenylalanine or tryptophan. The D gene is left open where the match is weak. Clone sizes are given selectively: once, few, many, or a class where the clone is expanded.

J gene: TRBJ1-5; D gene: NA; V gene: TRBV9; clone size: many; CDR3 DNA: TGTGCCAGCAGCGTAGATCCGGGGGCGAATCAGCCCCAGCATTTT; CDR3 protein: CASSVDPGANQPQHF
J gene: TRBJ1-4; D gene: NA; V gene: TRBV19; clone size: NA; CDR3 DNA: TGTGCCAGTACTAGGTTTTTGGGGGAAAAACTGTTTTTT; CDR3 protein: CASTRFLGEKLFF
J gene: TRBJ2-1; D gene: NA; V gene: TRBV3-1; clone size: few; CDR3 DNA: TGTGCCAGCAGCCAAGATCGGGGGACAGAGTGGAATGAGCAGTTCTTC; CDR3 protein: CASSQDRGTEWNEQFF
J gene: TRBJ1-6; D gene: NA; V gene: TRBV5-4; clone size: NA; CDR3 DNA: TGTGCCAGCAGCTTGGTGGAGGATTCACCCCTCCACTTT; CDR3 protein: CASSLVEDSPLHF
J gene: TRBJ2-5; D gene: TRBD1; V gene: TRBV7-2; clone size: many; CDR3 DNA: TGTGCCAGCAGCTTATGGCAGGGGGCGCTTGGGATCCAAGAGACCCAGTACTTC; CDR3 protein: CASSLWQGALGIQETQYF
J gene: TRBJ2-1; D gene: TRBD2; V gene: TRBV15; clone size: few; CDR3 DNA: TGTGCCACCAGCGAATACCCGGGACTACCCTACAATGAGCAGTTCTTC; CDR3 protein: CATSEYPGLPYNEQFF
J gene: TRBJ1-4; D gene: TRBD1; V gene: TRBV6-1; clone size: many; CDR3 DNA: TGTGCCAGCAGTACAGGGGCAACTAATGAAAAACTGTTTTTT; CDR3 protein: CASSTGATNEKLFF
J gene: TRBJ2-4; D gene: TRBD2; V gene: TRBV6-1; clone size: many; CDR3 DNA: TGTGCCATCAGACCCCGACCTGGAGCGGGAGTCGCCATTCAGTACTTC; CDR3 protein: CAIRPRPGAGVAIQYF
J gene: TRBJ2-3; D gene: NA; V gene: TRBV29-1; clone size: many; CDR3 DNA: TGCAGCGCCGTAGGAGGGGCAGATACGCAGTATTTT; CDR3 protein: CSAVGGADTQYF
J gene: TRBJ2-7; D gene: TRBD2; V gene: TRBV5-1; clone size: few; CDR3 DNA: TGCGCCAGCAGCTTAGCGGGAGGGGTCGGCGAGCAGTACTTC; CDR3 protein: CASSLAGGVGEQYF
J gene: TRBJ2-1; D gene: NA; V gene: TRBV29-1; clone size: many; CDR3 DNA: TGCAGCGTTGAAGGGGCCCTAGCAGGTGAAGGTGATGAGCAGTTCTTC; CDR3 protein: CSVEGALAGEGDEQFF
J gene: TRBJ2-2; D gene: TRBD2; V gene: TRBV20-1; clone size: many; CDR3 DNA: TGCAGTGCCTCCACTAGCGGGAGTGTCACCGGGGAGCTGTTTTTT; CDR3 protein: CSASTSGSVTGELFF
J gene: TRBJ2-3; D gene: NA; V gene: TRBV20-1; clone size: many; CDR3 DNA: TGCAGTGCTAGATCCCAGTCTGACCCCAGCACAGATACGCAGTATTTT; CDR3 protein: CSARSQSDPSTDTQYF
J gene: TRBJ2-1; D gene: TRBD2; V gene: TRBV9; clone size: NA; CDR3 DNA: TGTGCCAGCAGCGTCGGCCTAGCGGGAGGAATGAATGAGCAGTTCTTC; CDR3 protein: CASSVGLAGGMNEQFF
J gene: TRBJ2-5; D gene: NA; V gene: TRBV7-9; clone size: few; CDR3 DNA: TGTGCCAGCAGCCCGGGACTCCCTGGGCAAGAGACCCAGTACTTC; CDR3 protein: CASSPGLPGQETQYF
J gene: TRBJ1-2; D gene: NA; V gene: TRBV3-1; clone size: NA; CDR3 DNA: TGTGCCAGCAGCGAGGACAGTTATGGCTACACCTTC; CDR3 protein: CASSEDSYGYTF
J gene: TRBJ2-5; D gene: NA; V gene: TRBV24-1; clone size: many; CDR3 DNA: TGTGCCACCAGTGGCCCCGGGGATACAAAGACCCAGTACTTC; CDR3 protein: CATSGPGDTKTQYF
J gene: TRBJ1-1; D gene: TRBD1; V gene: TRBV20-1; clone size: many; CDR3 DNA: TGCAGTGCCGGGACAGATCTTAACACTGAAGCTTTCTTT; CDR3 protein: CSAGTDLNTEAFF
J gene: TRBJ1-6; D gene: NA; V gene: TRBV28; clone size: NA; CDR3 DNA: TGTGCCAACGCCTCCCCCGTAGGGGGTGGTAATTCACCCCTCCACTTT; CDR3 protein: CANASPVGGGNSPLHF
J gene: TRBJ1-2; D gene: TRBD1; V gene: TRBV6-1; clone size: many; CDR3 DNA: TGTGCCAGCAACGACGGGACAGTCTATGGCTACACCTTC; CDR3 protein: CASNDGTVYGYTF
J gene: TRBJ2-2; D gene: TRBD1; V gene: TRBV28; clone size: many; CDR3 DNA: TGTGCCAGCAGTTTACTCGACAGGGTGACAACCACCGGGGAGCTGTTTTTT; CDR3 protein: CASSLLDRVTTTGELFF
J gene: TRBJ1-1; D gene: NA; V gene: TRBV18; clone size: few; CDR3 DNA: TGTGCCAGCTCACCCCGTAACGGGGAAATGAACACTGAAGCTTTCTTT; CDR3 protein: CASSPRNGEMNTEAFF
J gene: TRBJ2-7; D gene: TRBD2; V gene: TRBV7-3; clone size: many; CDR3 DNA: TGTGCCAGCAGCTTAGACGGGAGGGCCACCAACGAGCAGTACTTC; CDR3 protein: CASSLDGRATNEQYF
J gene: TRBJ2-7; D gene: TRBD1; V gene: TRBV7-2; clone size: many; CDR3 DNA: TGTGCCAGCAGCTTACCCGGGACAGGGGCCGAGCAGTACTTC; CDR3 protein: CASSLPGTGAEQYF
J gene: TRBJ2-7; D gene: NA; V gene: TRBV5-1; clone size: many; CDR3 DNA: TGCGCCAGCAACTTGAGGGTCGGATCCTACGAGCAGTACTTC; CDR3 protein: CASNLRVGSYEQYF
J gene: TRBJ1-1; D gene: NA; V gene: TRBV13; clone size: many; CDR3 DNA: TGTGCCAGCAGCTTAGTAGGGTCTGACACTGAAGCTTTCTTT; CDR3 protein: CASSLVGSDTEAFF
J gene: TRBJ2-1; D gene: TRBD2; V gene: TRBV20-1; clone size: many; CDR3 DNA: TGCAGTGCCGACGGGGGGGCCGGGACTAGCGGGCCCAATGAGCAGTTCTTC; CDR3 protein: CSADGGAGTSGPNEQFF
J gene: TRBJ1-1; D gene: NA; V gene: TRBV7-9; clone size: many; CDR3 DNA: TGTGCCAGCAGCTTAGATAGGGGAGGGAAGGAAGCTTTCTTT; CDR3 protein: CASSLDRGGKEAFF
J gene: TRBJ1-1; D gene: NA; V gene: TRBV27; clone size: many; CDR3 DNA: TGTGCCAGCAGTTTCGGCGACACTGAAGCTTTCTTT; CDR3 protein: CASSFGDTEAFF
J gene: TRBJ1-4; D gene: NA; V gene: TRBV3-1; clone size: many; CDR3 DNA: TGTGCCAGCAGCCAAGATTACCCATTAGCCAGAGGTGAAGAAAAACTGTTTTTT; CDR3 protein: CASSQDYPLARGEEKLFF
J gene: TRBJ1-1; D gene: NA; V gene: TRBV6-2/TRBV6-3; clone size: few; CDR3 DNA: TGTGCCAGCGGCCTAACCCGGGACCCTGAAGCTTTCTTT; CDR3 protein: CASGLTRDPEAFF
J gene: TRBJ2-7; D gene: NA; V gene: TRBV20-1; clone size: many; CDR3 DNA: TGCAGTGCTAGAGAGGTGGAGCAGTACTTC; CDR3 protein: CSAREVEQYF
J gene: TRBJ2-7; D gene: TRBD2; V gene: TRBV7-3; clone size: many; CDR3 DNA: TGTGCCAGCAGCCCCTGGACTAGCGGGCACTCCTTGTACGAGCAGTACTTC; CDR3 protein: CASSPWTSGHSLYEQYF
J gene: TRBJ1-5; D gene: NA; V gene: TRBV5-8; clone size: many; CDR3 DNA: TGTGCCAGCAGCTTGTGCCGGGGCGTGGGCTTGTGCAATCAGCCCCAGCATTTT; CDR3 protein: CASSLCRGVGLCNQPQHF
J gene: TRBJ2-5; D gene: TRBD1; V gene: TRBV7-2; clone size: many; CDR3 DNA: TGTGCCAGCAGCTTAGGAGGGGGCCCTGGGGAGACCCAGTACTTC; CDR3 protein: CASSLGGGPGETQYF
J gene: TRBJ1-5; D gene: TRBD1; V gene: TRBV28; clone size: many; CDR3 DNA: TGTGCCAGCAGACCGCAGGGGGCAGGGAAAAGCAATCAGCCCCAGCATTTT; CDR3 protein: CASRPQGAGKSNQPQHF
J gene: TRBJ2-4; D gene: NA; V gene: TRBV4-2; clone size: NA; CDR3 DNA: TGTGCCAGCAGCCCAGTTAGCGGAGAAAACATTCAGTACTTC; CDR3 protein: CASSPVSGENIQYF
J gene: TRBJ2-4; D gene: NA; V gene: TRBV10-3; clone size: NA; CDR3 DNA: TGTGCCATCAGTGAGTCCTCAGGGATAGAGCCCATGTCTCAGTACTTC; CDR3 protein: CAISESSGIEPMSQYF
J gene: TRBJ2-3; D gene: TRBD1; V gene: TRBV27; clone size: many; CDR3 DNA: TGTGCCAGCAGTTGGAAAGGGGGCCCCCCCACAGATACGCAGTATTTT; CDR3 protein: CASSWKGGPPTDTQYF
J gene: TRBJ1-5; D gene: NA; V gene: TRBV7-2; clone size: NA; CDR3 DNA: TGTGCCAGCAGCTTAGGAGGGTTTGGTGTGAGGGCCCAGCATTTT; CDR3 protein: CASSLGGFGVRAQHF
J gene: TRBJ2-7; D gene: TRBD1; V gene: TRBV7-8; clone size: many; CDR3 DNA: TGTGCCAGCAGCATAGGACAGGGTACCTACGAGCAGTACTTC; CDR3 protein: CASSIGQGTYEQYF
J gene: TRBJ2-1; D gene: TRBD2; V gene: TRBV6-2/TRBV6-3; clone size: many; CDR3 DNA: TGTGCCAGCAGTTTACTAGCGGGCTCCTACAATGAGCAGTTCTTC; CDR3 protein: CASSLLAGSYNEQFF
J gene: TRBJ2-3; D gene: NA; V gene: TRBV10-3; clone size: NA; CDR3 DNA: TGTGCCACCCGACCCTCCAAGGGGGGCGCAGATACGCAGTATTTT; CDR3 protein: CATRPSKGGADTQYF
J gene: TRBJ2-5; D gene: TRBD2; V gene: TRBV15; clone size: many; CDR3 DNA: TGTGCCACCAGCCCGCGGGGGGAGACCCAGTACTTC; CDR3 protein: CATSPRGETQYF
J gene: TRBJ2-7; D gene: NA; V gene: TRBV28; clone size: many; CDR3 DNA: TGTGCCAGCAATCTTTGGGGGAGTGGTTACGAGCAGTACTTC; CDR3 protein: CASNLWGSGYEQYF
J gene: TRBJ1-2; D gene: TRBD1; V gene: TRBV3-1; clone size: many; CDR3 DNA: TGTGCCAGCAGCCTCGGGACAGGGGACGGCTACACCTTC; CDR3 protein: CASSLGTGDGYTF
J gene: TRBJ2-2; D gene: NA; V gene: TRBV24-1; clone size: NA; CDR3 DNA: TGTGCCACCAGTGAGCGGGGATATGACACCGGGGAGCTGTTTTTT; CDR3 protein: CATSERGYDTGELFF
J gene: TRBJ2-7; D gene: NA; V gene: TRBV28; clone size: many; CDR3 DNA: TGTGCCAGTTTGGCTCCGGACCTTTACGAGCAGTACTTC; CDR3 protein: CASLAPDLYEQYF
J gene: TRBJ2-7; D gene: NA; V gene: TRBV18; clone size: NA; CDR3 DNA: TGTGCCAGCTCACCTATGAGTGACTCCTACGAGCAGTACTTC; CDR3 protein: CASSPMSDSYEQYF
J gene: TRBJ2-3; D gene: TRBD1; V gene: TRBV10-3; clone size: NA; CDR3 DNA: TGTGCCACCCGTCCCTACAGGGGCGCGGCAGATACGCAGTATTTT; CDR3 protein: CATRPYRGAADTQYF
J gene: TRBJ2-7; D gene: NA; V gene: TRBV6-2/TRBV6-3; clone size: many; CDR3 DNA: TGTGCCAGCCAGGGATACGAGCAGTACTTC; CDR3 protein: CASQGYEQYF
J gene: TRBJ2-3; D gene: TRBD2; V gene: TRBV2; clone size: many; CDR3 DNA: TGTGCCAGCAGCCGCAGCGGGAGTGGCACAGATACGCAGTATTTT; CDR3 protein: CASSRSGSGTDTQYF
J gene: TRBJ2-3; D gene: TRBD2; V gene: TRBV20-1; clone size: many; CDR3 DNA: TGCAGTGCTAGAGATCGAAGCGGGATGATAGATACGCAGTATTTT; CDR3 protein: CSARDRSGMIDTQYF
J gene: TRBJ2-7; D gene: TRBD2; V gene: TRBV7-8; clone size: many; CDR3 DNA: TGTGCCAGCAGCTTAACACTAGCGGGAGGTGGAGACGAGCAGTACTTC; CDR3 protein: CASSLTLAGGGDEQYF
J gene: TRBJ1-1; D gene: NA; V gene: TRBV6-2/TRBV6-3; clone size: many; CDR3 DNA: TGTGCCAGCAGTTGGAACGAACGGGCCACTGAAGCTTTCTTT; CDR3 protein: CASSWNERATEAFF
J gene: TRBJ2-1; D gene: TRBD2; V gene: TRBV12-3/TRBV12-4; clone size: NA; CDR3 DNA: TGTGCCAGCACCGTCGGGCAGACTAGCGGGAGGAAGTTCTTC; CDR3 protein: CASTVGQTSGRKFF
J gene: TRBJ1-2; D gene: TRBD1; V gene: TRBV20-1; clone size: many; CDR3 DNA: TGCAGTGCTAGAGATAGACAGGGGGCAGGCTATGGCTACACCTTC; CDR3 protein: CSARDRQGAGYGYTF
J gene: TRBJ2-3; D gene: NA; V gene: TRBV5-8; clone size: NA; CDR3 DNA: TGTGCCAGCAGCTTGGTTGGAGAAGGAAGCACAGATACGCAGTATTTT; CDR3 protein: CASSLVGEGSTDTQYF
J gene: TRBJ2-7; D gene: NA; V gene: TRBV6-1; clone size: many; CDR3 DNA: TGTGCCAGCAGTGAAGGACTTTCTGTGAGCTCCTACGAGCAGTACTTC; CDR3 protein: CASSEGLSVSSYEQYF
J gene: TRBJ2-3; D gene: NA; V gene: TRBV7-9; clone size: few; CDR3 DNA: TGTGCCAGCAGCCTGGACTTTGCCGTGGATACGCAGTATTTT; CDR3 protein: CASSLDFAVDTQYF